These T cell receptor beta chains were read from a single sample in a study of blood T cell repertoires in COVID-19. Here immunoSEQ multiplex PCR was the method, and the copy in TCRdb shows in-frame clones only, minus some. The sample has approximately 230,000 clones, 80% to 85% seen once. The sample consisted of peripheral blood. The receptors were gathered from a man younger than 40 with active or convalescent COVID-19. The CDR3 runs from the conserved cysteine through the conserved F or W. The D gene is left open where the match is weak. Size is omitted from some rows. Given values are once, few, many or a class for expanded clones.

d_gene: NA
j_gene: TRBJ1-1
len: 15
abundance: NA
v_gene: TRBV4-2
CDR3aa: CASSQDSGGDTEAFF
CDR3nt: TGTGCCAGCAGCCAAGACTCGGGAGGGGACACTGAAGCTTTCTTT

d_gene: NA
j_gene: TRBJ1-6
len: 13
abundance: NA
v_gene: TRBV5-1
CDR3aa: CASSSGVNSPLHF
CDR3nt: TGCGCCAGCAGCTCAGGGGTTAACTCACCCCTCCACTTT

d_gene: NA
j_gene: TRBJ1-2
len: 12
abundance: NA
v_gene: TRBV4-1
CDR3aa: CASSQGRGGYTF
CDR3nt: TGCGCCAGCAGCCAAGGCAGGGGCGGCTACACCTTC

d_gene: NA
j_gene: TRBJ1-5
len: 15
abundance: NA
v_gene: TRBV19
CDR3aa: CASSILGASGQPQHF
CDR3nt: TGTGCCAGTAGTATTCTGGGGGCATCTGGGCAGCCCCAGCATTTT

d_gene: TRBD2
j_gene: TRBJ2-1
len: 15
abundance: NA
v_gene: TRBV5-4
CDR3aa: CASSLGGGRYNEQFF
CDR3nt: TGTGCCAGCAGCTTGGGGGGGGGTCGTTACAATGAGCAGTTCTTC

d_gene: NA
j_gene: TRBJ1-2
len: 13
abundance: NA
v_gene: TRBV29-1
CDR3aa: CSVVRVTNYGYTF
CDR3nt: TGCAGCGTTGTCAGGGTGACTAACTATGGCTACACCTTC

d_gene: NA
j_gene: TRBJ1-6
len: 15
abundance: few
v_gene: TRBV9
CDR3aa: CASSVGPGSYSPLHF
CDR3nt: TGTGCCAGCAGCGTAGGACCGGGGTCTTATTCACCCCTCCACTTT

d_gene: TRBD2
j_gene: TRBJ2-1
len: 15
abundance: NA
v_gene: TRBV28
CDR3aa: CASNMLAGGYNEQFF
CDR3nt: TGTGCCAGCAATATGCTAGCGGGGGGGTACAATGAGCAGTTCTTC

d_gene: TRBD2
j_gene: TRBJ2-1
len: 17
abundance: NA
v_gene: TRBV4-3
CDR3aa: CASSQAYPSGVYNEQFF
CDR3nt: TGCGCCAGCAGCCAAGCATACCCTAGCGGAGTTTACAATGAGCAGTTCTTC

d_gene: NA
j_gene: TRBJ2-1
len: 14
abundance: few
v_gene: TRBV9
CDR3aa: CASSVEANYNEQFF
CDR3nt: TGTGCCAGCAGCGTAGAAGCCAACTACAATGAGCAGTTCTTC

d_gene: TRBD2
j_gene: TRBJ2-4
len: 18
abundance: NA
v_gene: TRBV4-2
CDR3aa: CASSPFSGGGLAKNIQYF
CDR3nt: TGTGCCAGCAGCCCCTTTTCCGGGGGGGGCCTAGCCAAAAACATTCAGTACTTC

d_gene: TRBD2
j_gene: TRBJ2-5
len: 15
abundance: NA
v_gene: TRBV29-1
CDR3aa: CSVAWVSGSKETQYF
CDR3nt: TGCAGCGTCGCTTGGGTAAGCGGGAGCAAAGAGACCCAGTACTTC

d_gene: NA
j_gene: TRBJ1-5
len: 15
abundance: NA
v_gene: TRBV6-5
CDR3aa: CASSYLGDGNQPQHF
CDR3nt: TGTGCCAGCAGTTACCTAGGCGACGGCAATCAGCCCCAGCATTTT

d_gene: TRBD1
j_gene: TRBJ1-6
len: 14
abundance: NA
v_gene: TRBV5-6
CDR3aa: CASSTDRANSPLHF
CDR3nt: TGTGCCAGCAGCACCGACAGGGCGAATTCACCCCTCCACTTT

d_gene: NA
j_gene: TRBJ1-1
len: 13
abundance: NA
v_gene: TRBV4-1
CDR3aa: CASSQEGEKEAFF
CDR3nt: TGCGCCAGCAGCCAAGAAGGGGAAAAAGAAGCTTTCTTT

d_gene: NA
j_gene: TRBJ1-1
len: 16
abundance: NA
v_gene: TRBV5-1
CDR3aa: CASSLALSSGETEAFF
CDR3nt: TGCGCCAGCAGCTTGGCCCTTTCGTCGGGGGAGACTGAAGCTTTCTTT

d_gene: TRBD2
j_gene: TRBJ2-3
len: 18
abundance: few
v_gene: TRBV6-2/TRBV6-3
CDR3aa: CASSYQPPLAGLSDTQYF
CDR3nt: TGTGCCAGCAGTTACCAACCCCCCCTAGCGGGACTATCAGATACGCAGTATTTT

d_gene: TRBD1
j_gene: TRBJ2-1
len: 16
abundance: NA
v_gene: TRBV9
CDR3aa: CASSFRDRGIWNEQFF
CDR3nt: TGTGCCAGCAGCTTCCGGGACAGAGGGATATGGAATGAGCAGTTCTTC

d_gene: TRBD1
j_gene: TRBJ1-5
len: 14
abundance: NA
v_gene: TRBV7-2
CDR3aa: CASSSRQGDQPQHF
CDR3nt: TGTGCCAGCAGCTCCAGACAGGGCGATCAGCCCCAGCATTTT

d_gene: NA
j_gene: TRBJ2-1
len: 14
abundance: NA
v_gene: TRBV11-3
CDR3aa: CASSLGGVANEQFF
CDR3nt: TGTGCCAGCAGCTTAGGGGGGGTGGCGAATGAGCAGTTCTTC

d_gene: NA
j_gene: TRBJ1-2
len: 16
abundance: NA
v_gene: TRBV28
CDR3aa: CASSPGGGGRPYGYTF
CDR3nt: TGTGCCAGCAGTCCGGGAGGTGGGGGGCGCCCCTATGGCTACACCTTC

d_gene: NA
j_gene: TRBJ2-7
len: 15
abundance: NA
v_gene: TRBV5-1
CDR3aa: CASSTPEKGSYEQYF
CDR3nt: TGCGCCAGCAGCACCCCGGAGAAGGGGTCCTACGAGCAGTACTTC

d_gene: TRBD2
j_gene: TRBJ2-1
len: 15
abundance: NA
v_gene: TRBV7-6
CDR3aa: CATSGLAGSYNEQFF
CDR3nt: TGTGCCACCTCAGGACTAGCGGGGTCCTACAATGAGCAGTTCTTC

d_gene: TRBD1
j_gene: TRBJ2-7
len: 15
abundance: NA
v_gene: TRBV6-5
CDR3aa: CASSYSSRGRSEQYF
CDR3nt: TGTGCCAGCAGTTACTCGAGCAGGGGGCGGAGCGAGCAGTACTTC

d_gene: NA
j_gene: TRBJ2-5
len: 15
abundance: NA
v_gene: TRBV6-5
CDR3aa: CASSHRRGYQETQYF
CDR3nt: TGTGCCAGCAGTCACAGAAGGGGGTACCAAGAGACCCAGTACTTC

d_gene: NA
j_gene: TRBJ1-4
len: 16
abundance: NA
v_gene: TRBV4-2
CDR3aa: CASSSTSGAVGEKLFF
CDR3nt: TGTGCCAGCAGCTCAACATCAGGGGCGGTGGGTGAAAAACTGTTTTTT

d_gene: NA
j_gene: TRBJ2-7
len: 14
abundance: NA
v_gene: TRBV27
CDR3aa: CASSLSLSSYEQYF
CDR3nt: TGTGCCAGCAGTTTATCGCTGAGCTCCTACGAGCAGTACTTC

d_gene: NA
j_gene: TRBJ1-1
len: 16
abundance: NA
v_gene: TRBV5-6
CDR3aa: CASSSPSQGLNTEAFF
CDR3nt: TGTGCCAGCAGCTCCCCAAGCCAGGGCTTGAACACTGAAGCTTTCTTT

d_gene: NA
j_gene: TRBJ2-5
len: 14
abundance: NA
v_gene: TRBV28
CDR3aa: CASSGGHFQETQYF
CDR3nt: TGTGCCAGCAGTGGGGGACACTTCCAAGAGACCCAGTACTTC

d_gene: TRBD2
j_gene: TRBJ2-5
len: 14
abundance: NA
v_gene: TRBV30
CDR3aa: CAWATSGGWETQYF
CDR3nt: TGTGCCTGGGCGACTAGCGGGGGGTGGGAGACCCAGTACTTC

d_gene: TRBD2
j_gene: TRBJ2-7
len: 23
abundance: NA
v_gene: TRBV28
CDR3aa: CASFKPDRQGASSGREIRYEQYF
CDR3nt: TGTGCCAGCTTCAAGCCTGATAGACAGGGGGCATCTAGCGGGAGGGAAATCCGCTACGAGCAGTACTTC

d_gene: NA
j_gene: TRBJ2-7
len: 14
abundance: NA
v_gene: TRBV6-6
CDR3aa: CASREGGITYEQYF
CDR3nt: TGTGCCAGCAGGGAAGGGGGAATAACCTACGAGCAGTACTTC

d_gene: NA
j_gene: TRBJ2-3
len: 15
abundance: NA
v_gene: TRBV9
CDR3aa: CASSVGIRDADTQYF
CDR3nt: TGTGCCAGCAGCGTAGGAATCCGGGATGCAGATACGCAGTATTTT

d_gene: TRBD1
j_gene: TRBJ1-2
len: 14
abundance: NA
v_gene: TRBV30
CDR3aa: CAWRGDSVTHGYTF
CDR3nt: TGTGCCTGGAGGGGGGACAGCGTAACCCATGGCTACACCTTC

d_gene: TRBD1
j_gene: TRBJ1-6
len: 15
abundance: NA
v_gene: TRBV2
CDR3aa: CASSEGTGRNSPLHF
CDR3nt: TGTGCCAGCAGTGAGGGGACAGGTCGGAATTCACCCCTCCACTTT

d_gene: NA
j_gene: TRBJ2-1
len: 15
abundance: NA
v_gene: TRBV21-1
CDR3aa: CASSKGEQRPNEQFF
CDR3nt: TGTGCCAGCAGCAAAGGGGAGCAGAGACCAAATGAGCAGTTCTTC

d_gene: TRBD2
j_gene: TRBJ2-7
len: 17
abundance: NA
v_gene: TRBV9
CDR3aa: CASSAGLAGYPAYEQYF
CDR3nt: TGTGCCAGCAGCGCGGGACTAGCGGGATACCCCGCCTACGAGCAGTACTTC

d_gene: NA
j_gene: TRBJ2-7
len: 13
abundance: NA
v_gene: TRBV7-7
CDR3aa: CATRLRRELEQYF
CDR3nt: TGTGCTACCAGGCTCCGGAGGGAGCTCGAGCAGTACTTC

d_gene: NA
j_gene: TRBJ1-5
len: 14
abundance: NA
v_gene: TRBV28
CDR3aa: CASSFRGGTLPQHF
CDR3nt: TGTGCCAGCAGTTTTCGGGGGGGCACACTTCCCCAGCATTTT

d_gene: TRBD2
j_gene: TRBJ2-2
len: 16
abundance: NA
v_gene: TRBV6-5
CDR3aa: CASSYRAGGFTGELFF
CDR3nt: TGTGCCAGCAGTTACCGGGCGGGAGGGTTCACCGGGGAGCTGTTTTTT

d_gene: TRBD1
j_gene: TRBJ2-7
len: 15
abundance: NA
v_gene: TRBV4-3
CDR3aa: CASSQQDRGLYEQYF
CDR3nt: TGCGCCAGCAGCCAACAGGACAGGGGGCTCTACGAGCAGTACTTC

d_gene: TRBD1
j_gene: TRBJ1-2
len: 14
abundance: NA
v_gene: TRBV19
CDR3aa: CASSRTGPRSGYTF
CDR3nt: TGTGCCAGTAGTCGGACAGGGCCAAGGAGTGGCTACACCTTC

d_gene: TRBD1
j_gene: TRBJ2-7
len: 14
abundance: NA
v_gene: TRBV27
CDR3aa: CASQGQGHSYEQYF
CDR3nt: TGTGCCAGCCAGGGACAGGGGCACTCCTACGAGCAGTACTTC

d_gene: TRBD1
j_gene: TRBJ2-7
len: 14
abundance: few
v_gene: TRBV5-3
CDR3aa: CARSPRTGKDEQYF
CDR3nt: TGTGCCAGAAGCCCCAGGACAGGGAAAGACGAGCAGTACTTC

d_gene: NA
j_gene: TRBJ2-7
len: 14
abundance: once
v_gene: TRBV6-5
CDR3aa: CASSYGQESSEQYF
CDR3nt: TGTGCCAGCAGTTACGGGCAGGAAAGCTCCGAGCAGTACTTC

d_gene: NA
j_gene: TRBJ2-3
len: 17
abundance: NA
v_gene: TRBV9
CDR3aa: CASSFGGTPASTDTQYF
CDR3nt: TGTGCCAGCAGCTTCGGAGGGACTCCAGCTAGCACAGATACGCAGTATTTT

d_gene: NA
j_gene: TRBJ1-2
len: 14
abundance: NA
v_gene: TRBV5-5
CDR3aa: CASSPTGMDYGYTF
CDR3nt: TGTGCCAGCAGCCCTACAGGGATGGACTATGGCTACACCTTC

d_gene: NA
j_gene: TRBJ2-5
len: 16
abundance: few
v_gene: TRBV5-1
CDR3aa: CASSLVPGGAGKTQYF
CDR3nt: TGCGCCAGCAGCTTGGTCCCGGGGGGCGCGGGAAAGACCCAGTACTTC

d_gene: TRBD2
j_gene: TRBJ2-3
len: 15
abundance: NA
v_gene: TRBV24-1
CDR3aa: CATSFGGAGRDTQYF
CDR3nt: TGTGCCACCAGTTTCGGGGGGGCAGGGAGGGATACGCAGTATTTT

d_gene: TRBD1
j_gene: TRBJ1-3
len: 16
abundance: NA
v_gene: TRBV9
CDR3aa: CASSDPGTGDGNTIYF
CDR3nt: TGTGCCAGCAGCGACCCCGGGACAGGGGACGGAAACACCATATATTTT

d_gene: TRBD1
j_gene: TRBJ1-1
len: 15
abundance: NA
v_gene: TRBV7-8
CDR3aa: CASSSIATGVTEAFF
CDR3nt: TGTGCCAGCAGCTCCATCGCCACAGGGGTCACTGAAGCTTTCTTT

d_gene: TRBD2
j_gene: TRBJ2-1
len: 15
abundance: few
v_gene: TRBV2
CDR3aa: CASSERLAGVGEQFF
CDR3nt: TGTGCCAGCAGTGAACGACTAGCGGGAGTTGGTGAGCAGTTCTTC

d_gene: TRBD1
j_gene: TRBJ1-5
len: 16
abundance: NA
v_gene: TRBV9
CDR3aa: CASSRGEGASNQPQHF
CDR3nt: TGTGCCAGCAGCCGGGGCGAGGGGGCCAGCAATCAGCCCCAGCATTTT

d_gene: TRBD1
j_gene: TRBJ2-2
len: 15
abundance: NA
v_gene: TRBV28
CDR3aa: CASRRAGGAGGELFF
CDR3nt: TGTGCCAGCAGGAGGGCAGGGGGCGCGGGCGGGGAGCTGTTTTTT

d_gene: NA
j_gene: TRBJ2-3
len: 16
abundance: NA
v_gene: TRBV7-8
CDR3aa: CASSSGAGQITDTQYF
CDR3nt: TGTGCCAGCAGCTCCGGGGCGGGACAGATCACAGATACGCAGTATTTT

d_gene: NA
j_gene: TRBJ2-1
len: 12
abundance: NA
v_gene: TRBV28
CDR3aa: CATRSGWGEQFF
CDR3nt: TGTGCCACCCGTAGCGGTTGGGGTGAGCAGTTCTTC

d_gene: NA
j_gene: TRBJ1-1
len: 14
abundance: NA
v_gene: TRBV7-8
CDR3aa: CASSRNPSNTEAFF
CDR3nt: TGTGCCAGCAGCCGTAATCCCTCGAACACTGAAGCTTTCTTT

d_gene: TRBD2
j_gene: TRBJ2-1
len: 18
abundance: NA
v_gene: TRBV5-1
CDR3aa: CASSFVAGGPGAYNEQFF
CDR3nt: TGCGCCAGCAGCTTCGTAGCGGGAGGGCCCGGGGCCTACAATGAGCAGTTCTTC

d_gene: NA
j_gene: TRBJ1-1
len: 19
abundance: NA
v_gene: TRBV5-1
CDR3aa: CASSLAFSGTRNSATEAFF
CDR3nt: TGCGCCAGCAGCTTGGCCTTTTCCGGGACACGAAATAGTGCTACTGAAGCTTTCTTT